The following is a T cell receptor beta chain sequence with its context. CDR3 size: 14 residues. The V segment lost 4 bases and the J segment 4 bases; nucleotides outside the gene matches: 3. Germline CDR1 and CDR2: SGHRS and YFSETQ. Methods used by the authors: Amplification from reference gene primers served as the basis for estimated nucleated cell counts. Method: immunoSEQ multiplex PCR; TCRdb's copy keeps in-frame clones and lacks some. V, J and clone size were drawn from that table, and D and trimming were deduced from the DNA. Among around 120,000 clones listed, 75% to 85% were seen once. This sample was taken from a study of blood T cell repertoires in COVID-19. Study-wide background: Acute and convalescent COVID-19 specimens originated in the United States, Italy and Spain. PBMCs, B-cell-depleted T cells, or T cells were the source of the cDNA or gDNA that made up the material.

The sequence was collected from a woman at least 80 years old with acute or convalescent COVID-19. Sequencing was carried out using peripheral blood. This chain joins TRBV5-1 and TRBJ2-3, with TRBD1 matching over 10 bases. CDR3: CASSPGQGADTQYF. CDR3 DNA sequence: TGCGCCAGCAGCCCAGGACAGGGGGCAGATACGCAGTATTTT.